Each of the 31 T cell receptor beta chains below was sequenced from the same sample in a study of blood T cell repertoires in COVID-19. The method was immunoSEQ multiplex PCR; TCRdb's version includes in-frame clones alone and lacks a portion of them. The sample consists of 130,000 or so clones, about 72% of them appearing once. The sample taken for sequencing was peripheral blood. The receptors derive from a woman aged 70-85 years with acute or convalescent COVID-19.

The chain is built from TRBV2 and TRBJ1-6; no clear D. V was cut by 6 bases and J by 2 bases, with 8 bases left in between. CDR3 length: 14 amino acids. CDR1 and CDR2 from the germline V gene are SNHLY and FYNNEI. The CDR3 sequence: CASRAGTYNSPLHF. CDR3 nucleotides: TGTGCCAGCAGGGCCGGGACCTATAATTCACCCCTCCACTTT.

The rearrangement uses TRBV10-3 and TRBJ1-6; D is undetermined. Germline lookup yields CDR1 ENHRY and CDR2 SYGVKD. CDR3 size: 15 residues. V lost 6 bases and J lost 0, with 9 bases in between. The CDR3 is CAISGDSSYNSPLHF. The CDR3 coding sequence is TGTGCCATCAGCGGGGATAGCTCCTATAATTCACCCCTCCACTTT.

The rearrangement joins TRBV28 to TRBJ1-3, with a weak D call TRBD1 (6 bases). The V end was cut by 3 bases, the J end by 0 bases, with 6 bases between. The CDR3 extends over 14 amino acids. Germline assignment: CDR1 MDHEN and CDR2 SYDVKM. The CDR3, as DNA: TGTGCCAGCAGTTTGGGGGCCTCTGGAAACACCATATATTTT. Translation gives CASSLGASGNTIYF.

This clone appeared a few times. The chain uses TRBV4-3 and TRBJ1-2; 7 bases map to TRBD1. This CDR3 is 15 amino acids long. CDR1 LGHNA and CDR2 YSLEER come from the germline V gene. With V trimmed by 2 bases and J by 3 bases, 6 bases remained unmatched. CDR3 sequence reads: CASSQSTGIDYGYTF. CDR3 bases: TGCGCCAGCAGCCAATCGACAGGGATAGACTATGGCTACACCTTC.

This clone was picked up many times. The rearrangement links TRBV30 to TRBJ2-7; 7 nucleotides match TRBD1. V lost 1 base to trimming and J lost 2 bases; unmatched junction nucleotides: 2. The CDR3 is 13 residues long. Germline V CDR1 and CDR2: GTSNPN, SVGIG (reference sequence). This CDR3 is CAWSGTGAYEQYF. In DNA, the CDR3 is TGTGCCTGGAGTGGGACAGGAGCCTACGAGCAGTACTTC.

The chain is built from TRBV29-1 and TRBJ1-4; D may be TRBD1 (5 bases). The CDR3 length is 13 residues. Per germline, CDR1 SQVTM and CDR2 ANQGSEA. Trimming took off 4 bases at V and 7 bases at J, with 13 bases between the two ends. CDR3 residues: CSVGRRVGEKLFF. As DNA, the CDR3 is TGCAGCGTTGGTCGCAGGGTGGGTGAAAAACTGTTTTTT.

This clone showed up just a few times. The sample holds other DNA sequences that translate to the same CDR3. The CDR3: CASSLSGYEQYF. CDR3 coding DNA: TGTGCCAGCAGTTTGAGCGGCTACGAGCAGTACTTC. This chain joins TRBV28 and TRBJ2-7; maybe TRBD2 (5 bases). Germline V lookup: CDR1 MDHEN, CDR2 SYDVKM. Between the trimmed V and J ends, which lost 3 bases and 3 bases, there was a span of 6 bases. CDR3 length equals 12 residues. Together with reference TRBV28 and TRBJ2-7, the CDR3 gives the full variable domain: DVKVTQSSRYLVKRTGEKVFLECVQDMDHENMFWYRQDPGLGLRLIYFSYDVKMKEKGDIPEGYSVSREKKERFSLILESASTNQTSMYLCASSLSGYEQYFGPGTRLTVT.

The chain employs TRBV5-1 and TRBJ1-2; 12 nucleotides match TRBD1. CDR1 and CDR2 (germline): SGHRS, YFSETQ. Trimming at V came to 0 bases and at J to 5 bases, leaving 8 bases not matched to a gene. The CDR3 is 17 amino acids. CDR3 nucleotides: TGCGCCAGCAGCTTGGAGGGGACAGGGGGCGTAGGATATGGCTACACCTTC. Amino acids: CASSLEGTGGVGYGYTF.

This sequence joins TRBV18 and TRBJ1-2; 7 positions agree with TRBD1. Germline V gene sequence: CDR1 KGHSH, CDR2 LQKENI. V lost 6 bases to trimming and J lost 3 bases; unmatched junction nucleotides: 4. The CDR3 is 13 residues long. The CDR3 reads CASSQTGDYGYTF. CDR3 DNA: TGTGCCAGCTCGCAAACAGGGGACTATGGCTACACCTTC.

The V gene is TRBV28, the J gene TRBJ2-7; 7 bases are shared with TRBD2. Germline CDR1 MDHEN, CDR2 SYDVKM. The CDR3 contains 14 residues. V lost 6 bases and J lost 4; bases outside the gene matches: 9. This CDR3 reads CASRGGLSSYEQYF. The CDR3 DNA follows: TGTGCCAGCAGGGGGGGACTATCGTCTTACGAGCAGTACTTC.

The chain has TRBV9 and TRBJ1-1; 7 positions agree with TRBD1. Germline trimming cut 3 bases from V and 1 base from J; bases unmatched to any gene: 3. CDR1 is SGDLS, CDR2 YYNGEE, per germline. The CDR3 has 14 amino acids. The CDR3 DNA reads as TGTGCCAGCAGCGGACAGGGATCGAACACTGAAGCTTTCTTT. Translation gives CASSGQGSNTEAFF.

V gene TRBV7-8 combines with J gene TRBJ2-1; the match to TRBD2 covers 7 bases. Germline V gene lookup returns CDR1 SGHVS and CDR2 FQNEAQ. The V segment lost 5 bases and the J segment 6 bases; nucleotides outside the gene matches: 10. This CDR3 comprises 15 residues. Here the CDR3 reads CASSRTSARLNEQFF. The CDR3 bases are TGTGCCAGCAGCCGTACTAGCGCCCGCCTCAATGAGCAGTTCTTC.

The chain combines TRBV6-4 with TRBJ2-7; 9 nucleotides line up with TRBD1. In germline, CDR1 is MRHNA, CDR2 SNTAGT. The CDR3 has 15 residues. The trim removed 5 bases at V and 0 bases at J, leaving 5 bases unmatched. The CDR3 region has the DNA TGTGCCAGCAGTTTCGGGACAGGGAGCTCCTACGAGCAGTACTTC. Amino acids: CASSFGTGSSYEQYF.

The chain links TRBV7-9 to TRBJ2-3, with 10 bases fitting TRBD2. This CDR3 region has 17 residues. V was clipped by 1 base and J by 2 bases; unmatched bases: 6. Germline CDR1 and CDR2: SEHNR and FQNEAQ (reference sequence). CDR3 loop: CASSLGVLAGDTDTQYF. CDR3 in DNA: TGTGCCAGCAGCTTAGGAGTTCTAGCGGGGGACACAGATACGCAGTATTTT.

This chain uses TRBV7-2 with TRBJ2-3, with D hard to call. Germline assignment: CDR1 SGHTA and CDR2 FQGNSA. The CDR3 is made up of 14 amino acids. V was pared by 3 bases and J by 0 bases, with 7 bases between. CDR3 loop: CASSFSLSTDTQYF. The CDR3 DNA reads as TGTGCCAGCAGCTTTTCCCTAAGCACAGATACGCAGTATTTT. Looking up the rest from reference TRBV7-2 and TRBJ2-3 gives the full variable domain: GAGVSQSPSNKVTEKGKDVELRCDPISGHTALYWYRQSLGQGLEFLIYFQGNSAPDKSGLPSDRFSAERTGGSVSTLTIQRTQQEDSAVYLCASSFSLSTDTQYFGPGTRLTVL.

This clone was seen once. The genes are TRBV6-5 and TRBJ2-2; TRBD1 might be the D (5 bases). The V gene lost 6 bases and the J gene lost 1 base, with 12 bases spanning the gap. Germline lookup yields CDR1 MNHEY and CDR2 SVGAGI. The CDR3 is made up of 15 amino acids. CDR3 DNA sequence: TGTGCCAGCAGGATAGACAGTCGGAACACCGGGGAGCTGTTTTTT. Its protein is CASRIDSRNTGELFF.

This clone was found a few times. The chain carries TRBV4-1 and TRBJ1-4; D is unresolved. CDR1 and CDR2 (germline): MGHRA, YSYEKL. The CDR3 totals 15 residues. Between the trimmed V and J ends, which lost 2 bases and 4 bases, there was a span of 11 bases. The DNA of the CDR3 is TGCGCCAGCAGCCAATCCCCGGGGAATAATGAAAAACTGTTTTTT. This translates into CASSQSPGNNEKLFF.

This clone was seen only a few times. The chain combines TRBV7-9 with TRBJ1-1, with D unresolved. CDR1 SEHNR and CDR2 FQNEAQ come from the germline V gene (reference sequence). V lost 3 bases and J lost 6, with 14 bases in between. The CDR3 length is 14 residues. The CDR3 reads CASSFTIGGSEAFF. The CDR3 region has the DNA TGTGCCAGCAGCTTTACCATTGGAGGGTCTGAAGCTTTCTTT.

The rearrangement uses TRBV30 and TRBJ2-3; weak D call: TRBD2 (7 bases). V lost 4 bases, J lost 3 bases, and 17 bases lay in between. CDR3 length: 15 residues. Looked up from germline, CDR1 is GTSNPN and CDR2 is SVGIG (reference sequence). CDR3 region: CAWIAPGGATDTQYF. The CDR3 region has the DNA TGTGCCTGGATCGCCCCGGGGGGCGCAACAGATACGCAGTATTTT.

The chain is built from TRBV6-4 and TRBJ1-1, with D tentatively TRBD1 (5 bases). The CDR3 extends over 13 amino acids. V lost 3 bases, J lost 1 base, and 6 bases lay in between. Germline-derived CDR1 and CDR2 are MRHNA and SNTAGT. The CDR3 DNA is TGTGCCAGCAGTGAAAGGGGGAACACTGAAGCTTTCTTT. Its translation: CASSERGNTEAFF.

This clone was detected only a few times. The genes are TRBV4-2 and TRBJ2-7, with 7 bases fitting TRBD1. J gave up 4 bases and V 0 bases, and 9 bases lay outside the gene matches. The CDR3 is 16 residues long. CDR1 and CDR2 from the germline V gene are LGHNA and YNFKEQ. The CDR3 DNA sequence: TGTGCCAGCAGCCAAGATCGTCGACAGGGTAAATACGAGCAGTACTTC. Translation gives CASSQDRRQGKYEQYF.

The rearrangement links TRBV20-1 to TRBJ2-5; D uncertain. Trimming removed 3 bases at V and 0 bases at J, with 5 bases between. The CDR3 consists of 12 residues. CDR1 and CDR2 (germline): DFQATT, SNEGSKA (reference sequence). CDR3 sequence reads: CSASQYQETQYF. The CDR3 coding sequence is TGCAGTGCTAGTCAATACCAAGAGACCCAGTACTTC.

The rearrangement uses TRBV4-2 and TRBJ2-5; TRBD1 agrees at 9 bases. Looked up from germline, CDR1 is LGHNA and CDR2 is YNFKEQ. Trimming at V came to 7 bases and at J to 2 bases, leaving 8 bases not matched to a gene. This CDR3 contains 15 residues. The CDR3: CASTRTGALQETQYF. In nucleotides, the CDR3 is TGTGCCAGCACGAGGACAGGGGCCTTACAAGAGACCCAGTACTTC.

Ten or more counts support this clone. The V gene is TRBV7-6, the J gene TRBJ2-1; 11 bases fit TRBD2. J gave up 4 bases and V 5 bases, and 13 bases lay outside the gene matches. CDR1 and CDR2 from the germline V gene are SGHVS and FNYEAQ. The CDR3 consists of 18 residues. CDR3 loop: CASSQETSGVAIYNEQFF. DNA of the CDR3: TGTGCCAGCAGCCAAGAGACTAGCGGGGTCGCAATTTACAATGAGCAGTTCTTC. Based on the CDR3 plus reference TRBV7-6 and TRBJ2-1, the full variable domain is GAGVSQSPRYKVTKRGQDVALRCDPISGHVSLYWYRQALGQGPEFLTYFNYEAQQDKSGLPNDRFSAERPEGSISTLTIQRTEQRDSAMYRCASSQETSGVAIYNEQFFGPGTRLTVL.

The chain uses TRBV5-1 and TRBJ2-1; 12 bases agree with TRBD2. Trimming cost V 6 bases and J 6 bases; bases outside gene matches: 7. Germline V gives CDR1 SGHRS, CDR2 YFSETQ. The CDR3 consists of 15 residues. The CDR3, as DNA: TGCGCCAGCACCCTGACTAGCGGGAGAGGCAATGAGCAGTTCTTC. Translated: CASTLTSGRGNEQFF.

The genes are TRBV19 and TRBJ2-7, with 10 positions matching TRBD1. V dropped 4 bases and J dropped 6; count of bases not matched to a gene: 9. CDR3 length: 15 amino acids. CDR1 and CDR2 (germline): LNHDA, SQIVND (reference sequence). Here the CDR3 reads CASSSRRGTGAEQYF. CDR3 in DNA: TGTGCCAGTAGTAGTAGAAGGGGGACAGGGGCCGAGCAGTACTTC.

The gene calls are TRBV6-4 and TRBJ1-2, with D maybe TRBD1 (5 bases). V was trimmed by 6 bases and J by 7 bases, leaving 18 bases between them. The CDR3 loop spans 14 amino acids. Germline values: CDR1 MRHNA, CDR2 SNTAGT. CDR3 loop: CASSTSGGESGYTF. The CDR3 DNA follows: TGTGCCAGCAGCACCTCAGGAGGGGAGAGTGGCTACACCTTC.

The CDR3 spells CAISETSGSTNEQFF. The DNA for the CDR3 is TGTGCCATCAGTGAGACTAGCGGGAGCACCAATGAGCAGTTCTTC. This chain connects TRBV10-3 to TRBJ2-1; TRBD2 aligns across 11 bases. Trimming took 2 bases from V and 6 from J; bases not matched to a gene: 3. The CDR3 is made up of 15 amino acids. Germline CDR1 and CDR2: ENHRY and SYGVKD.

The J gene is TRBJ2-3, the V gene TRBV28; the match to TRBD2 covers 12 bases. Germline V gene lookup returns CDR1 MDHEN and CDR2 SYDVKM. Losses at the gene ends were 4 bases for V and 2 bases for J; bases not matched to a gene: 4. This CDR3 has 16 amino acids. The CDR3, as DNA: TGTGCCAGCAGTTGGGGACTAGCGGGTCTCACAGATACGCAGTATTTT. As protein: CASSWGLAGLTDTQYF.

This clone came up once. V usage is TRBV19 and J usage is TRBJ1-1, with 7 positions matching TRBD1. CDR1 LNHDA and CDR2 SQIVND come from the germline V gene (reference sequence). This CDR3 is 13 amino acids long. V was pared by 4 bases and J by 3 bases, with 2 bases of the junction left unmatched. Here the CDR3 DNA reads TGTGCCAGTAGTAGGCAGGGGGACACTGAAGCTTTCTTT. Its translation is CASSRQGDTEAFF.

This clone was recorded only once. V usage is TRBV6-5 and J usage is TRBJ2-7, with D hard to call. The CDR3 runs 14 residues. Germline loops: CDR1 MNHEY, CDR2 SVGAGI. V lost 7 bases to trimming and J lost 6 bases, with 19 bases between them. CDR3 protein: CASNLQSGLGEQYF. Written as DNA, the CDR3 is TGTGCCAGCAACCTCCAGTCAGGTTTGGGCGAGCAGTACTTC.